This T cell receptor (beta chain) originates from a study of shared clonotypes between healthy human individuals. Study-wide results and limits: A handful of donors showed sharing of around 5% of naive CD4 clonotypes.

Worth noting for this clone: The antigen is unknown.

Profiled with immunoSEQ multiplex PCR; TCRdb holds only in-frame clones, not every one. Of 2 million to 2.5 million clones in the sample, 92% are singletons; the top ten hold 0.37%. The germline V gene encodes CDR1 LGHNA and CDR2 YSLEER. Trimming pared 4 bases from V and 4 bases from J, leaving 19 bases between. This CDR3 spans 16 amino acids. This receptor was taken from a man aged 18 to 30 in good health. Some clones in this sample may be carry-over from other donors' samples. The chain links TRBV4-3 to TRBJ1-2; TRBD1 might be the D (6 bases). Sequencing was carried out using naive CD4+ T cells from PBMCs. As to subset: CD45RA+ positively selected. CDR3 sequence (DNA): TGCGCCAGCAGCCTGCTTATAGAACAGGGAGGCTATGGCTACACCTTC. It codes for CASSLLIEQGGYGYTF.